The 23 T cell receptor beta chains given below trace back to one sample, sequenced in a study of T cells in Graves' hyperthyroidism and ophthalmopathy. RNA transcripts yielded amplified TCR beta CDR3 regions. The HTBI primer set served for first-round RT-PCR of the TCR CDR3. MiXCR, applied by TCRdb to the multiplex PCR reads, yields one record per CDR3 protein. Seen here are hundreds of thousands of distinct CDR3 sequences, around 19% observed once, and the top ten hold approximately 16%. Source material: blood. These receptors originate from a woman aged 50 to 60 with Graves' hyperthyroidism that later progressed to Graves' ophthalmopathy.

The sample holds a few counts of this clonotype. J is TRBJ2-1 and V is TRBV20-1; D possibly uses TRBD1 or TRBD2 (5 bases each). CDR1 and CDR2 from the germline V gene are DFQATT and SNEGSKA (reference sequence). The CDR3 extends over 15 amino acids. The germline V and J ends were trimmed by 6 bases and 0 bases, with 15 bases remaining between them. The CDR3 loop reads CSANRDGDSYNEQFF. The CDR3 bases are TGCAGTGCCAACCGGGACGGAGACTCCTACAATGAGCAGTTCTTC.

Ten or more counts support this clonotype. The chain recombines TRBV6-5 with TRBJ1-3, with D tentatively TRBD1 (6 bases). Per germline, CDR1 MNHEY and CDR2 SVGAGI. V shed 2 bases and J shed 2 bases, with 19 bases lying between them. This CDR3 is built from 18 residues. The CDR3 here is CASSYTGEGGHPGNTIYF. The CDR3 DNA follows: TGTGCCAGCAGTTACACGGGGGAGGGGGGTCACCCTGGAAACACCATATATTTT.

This clonotype was detected only a few times. The V call is TRBV20-1, the J call TRBJ1-5; 7 bases are shared with TRBD1. Germline V gene lookup returns CDR1 DFQATT and CDR2 SNEGSKA (reference sequence). This CDR3 is 12 amino acids long. Unmatched junction bases numbered 4, after V lost 7 bases and J lost 4 bases. CDR3 bases: TGCAGTGGCAAGACAGGGAATCAGCCCCAGCATTTT. As protein: CSGKTGNQPQHF.

In its sample, this clonotype was seen a few times. The chain combines TRBV7-8 with TRBJ1-5, with D perhaps TRBD1 (6 bases). V gave up 3 bases and J gave up 0 bases, with 18 bases separating them. This CDR3 has 18 amino acids. The V gene's germline CDR1 is SGHVS and CDR2 FQNEAQ. CDR3 in amino acids: CASSFSGGQHYSNQPQHF. The CDR3 coding sequence is TGTGCCAGCAGCTTTTCGGGGGGGCAACACTATAGCAATCAGCCCCAGCATTTT. Using reference TRBV7-8 and TRBJ1-5 for the parts outside the CDR3, the full variable domain is GAGVSQSPRYKVAKRGQDVALRCDPISGHVSLFWYQQALGQGPEFLTYFQNEAQLDKSGLPSDRFFAERPEGSVSTLKIQRTQQEDSAVYLCASSFSGGQHYSNQPQHFGDGTRLSIL.

The sample holds many counts of this clonotype. The rearrangement links TRBV2 to TRBJ2-2, with 7 bases aligning to TRBD1. There are 15 residues in the CDR3. With V trimmed by 7 bases and J by 1 base, 6 bases remained unmatched. CDR1 is SNHLY and CDR2 is FYNNEI in the germline V gene. CDR3 loop: CASIEGQLNTGELFF. The DNA of the CDR3 is TGTGCCAGCATTGAGGGACAGTTGAACACCGGGGAGCTGTTTTTT.

There are many counts of this clonotype. The chain uses TRBV24-1 and TRBJ1-5; 7 nucleotides align to TRBD1. The CDR3 is made up of 14 amino acids. With V trimmed by 6 bases and J by 7 bases, 8 bases remained unmatched. Looked up from germline, CDR1 is KGHDR and CDR2 is SFDVKD. The CDR3 DNA follows: TGTGCCACCAGTTTAACAGGGGATGGCCAGCCCCAGCATTTT. It encodes CATSLTGDGQPQHF.

The rearrangement joins TRBV20-1 to TRBJ1-5; a weak D match, TRBD1 (5 bases). Trimming removed 4 bases at V and 6 bases at J, with 19 bases between. This CDR3 has 15 amino acids. In germline, CDR1 is DFQATT, CDR2 SNEGSKA (reference sequence). The CDR3 protein is CSAMTDAGRGQPQHF. The CDR3 DNA sequence: TGCAGTGCTATGACTGACGCAGGGAGAGGTCAGCCCCAGCATTTT.

About this clonotype itself: A junction boundary mismatches the germline segment, possibly from a read error. The V call is TRBV2, the J call TRBJ2-3; 12 bases map to TRBD1. The germline V gene encodes CDR1 SNHLY and CDR2 FYNNEI. This CDR3 has 16 residues. The CDR3 coding sequence is TGTGCCAGCAGTTCCCCCGGGACAGGGGGCACAGATATGCAGTATTTT. The encoded protein is CASSSPGTGGTDMQYF. The full variable domain, completed using reference TRBV2 and TRBJ2-3, is EPEVTQTPSHQVTQMGQEVILRCVPISNHLYFYWYRQILGQKVEFLVSFYNNEISEKSEIFDDQFSVERPDGSNFTLKIRSTKLEDSAMYFCASSSPGTGGTDMQYFGPGTRLTVL.

This clonotype occurred a few times. The chain links TRBV27 to TRBJ2-5; 7 bases line up with TRBD1. Germline V gene data show CDR1 as MNHEY and CDR2 as SMNVEV (reference sequence). Germline trimming cut 2 bases from V and 5 bases from J; bases unmatched to any gene: 8. The CDR3 is made up of 15 amino acids. In DNA form, the CDR3 reads TGTGCCAGCAGTTTAGCTCCTGCCAGGGGGGAGACCCAGTACTTC. This translates into CASSLAPARGETQYF.

This chain connects TRBV9 to TRBJ1-1; D possibly corresponds to TRBD1 (6 bases). This CDR3 region has 15 residues. Trimming stripped 2 bases from V and 3 bases from J, with 14 bases between. Germline V CDR1 and CDR2: SGDLS, YYNGEE. The CDR3 here is CASSVLGAQHTEAFF. The CDR3 nucleotides are TGTGCCAGCAGCGTCCTGGGGGCGCAGCACACTGAAGCTTTCTTT. The full variable domain, its missing parts supplied by reference TRBV9 and TRBJ1-1, is DSGVTQTPKHLITATGQRVTLRCSPRSGDLSVYWYQQSLDQGLQFLIQYYNGEERAKGNILERFSAQQFPDLHSELNLSSLELGDSALYFCASSVLGAQHTEAFFGQGTRLTVV.

This clonotype appeared many times. The V call is TRBV3-1, the J call TRBJ2-3; D gene ambiguous. Germline CDR1 LGHDT, CDR2 YNNKEL (reference sequence). V shed 1 base and J shed 1 base, with 12 bases lying between them. The CDR3 contains 16 residues. The CDR3 coding sequence is TGTGCCAGCAGCCAAGCCCCAGCCCTTGGCACAGATACGCAGTATTTT. Translation: CASSQAPALGTDTQYF.

This clonotype was observed a few times. This rearrangement joins TRBV7-6 to TRBJ1-4; TRBD1 agrees at 10 bases. Unmatched junction bases numbered 14, after V lost 7 bases and J lost 0 bases. Per germline, CDR1 SGHVS and CDR2 FNYEAQ. The CDR3 is 19 residues long. The CDR3 loop reads CASTGDRGTWGATNEKLFF. In nucleotides, the CDR3 is TGTGCCAGCACCGGGGACAGGGGAACGTGGGGGGCAACTAATGAAAAACTGTTTTTT.

This clonotype was counted at least ten times. V and J are TRBV27 and TRBJ2-7; D is possibly TRBD1 (6 bases). The CDR3 runs 13 residues. Germline V gene data show CDR1 as MNHEY and CDR2 as SMNVEV (reference sequence). V dropped 6 bases and J dropped 2 bases, with 11 bases sitting between them. In DNA, the CDR3 is TGTGCCAGCAGGAACACAGGGACCTACGAGCAGTACTTC. It encodes CASRNTGTYEQYF.

J is TRBJ2-1 and V is TRBV24-1; D is undetermined. This CDR3 region has 13 residues. Germline assignment: CDR1 KGHDR and CDR2 SFDVKD. V was cut by 1 base and J by 8 bases, with 8 bases left in between. The CDR3 sequence is CATSDFSRDEQFF. CDR3 nucleotides: TGTGCCACCAGTGATTTTTCACGCGATGAGCAGTTCTTC.

This clonotype was seen more than once but under ten times. The chain has TRBV12-5 and TRBJ2-1; weak D call: TRBD2 (7 bases). With 5 bases removed from V and 10 bases from J, the gap between germline ends came to 18 bases. This CDR3 region has 14 residues. Germline V gene lookup returns CDR1 LGHNT and CDR2 FRNRAP. CDR3 nucleotide sequence: TGTGCTAGTGGTGCCGGGGGGCCCGGGAGGGAGCAGTTCTTC. It is translated as CASGAGGPGREQFF.

This clonotype was detected many times. The V and J genes are TRBV28 and TRBJ1-1, with a weak D call TRBD1 (6 bases). CDR3 length equals 15 residues. The V and J ends lost 8 bases and 7 bases respectively, with 23 bases between them. The germline CDR1 and CDR2 sequences are MDHEN and SYDVKM. The chain's CDR3 is CASDSNNDRWSEAFF. CDR3 DNA sequence: TGTGCCAGCGACTCAAATAATGACAGGTGGAGTGAAGCTTTCTTT.

This clonotype was counted only a few times. The rearrangement joins TRBV2 to TRBJ1-5, with D uncertain. The CDR3 extends over 12 amino acids. CDR1 and CDR2 from the germline V gene are SNHLY and FYNNEI. Trimming removed 4 bases from V and 6 bases from J, with 7 bases in between. CDR3 sequence: CASSGEFQPQHF. CDR3 DNA: TGTGCCAGCAGTGGAGAATTTCAGCCCCAGCATTTT. The whole variable domain, remainder taken from reference TRBV2 and TRBJ1-5, is EPEVTQTPSHQVTQMGQEVILRCVPISNHLYFYWYRQILGQKVEFLVSFYNNEISEKSEIFDDQFSVERPDGSNFTLKIRSTKLEDSAMYFCASSGEFQPQHFGDGTRLSIL.

The rearrangement uses TRBV10-3 and TRBJ2-2; D is undetermined. The germline V and J ends were trimmed by 11 bases and 2 bases, with 12 bases remaining between them. The CDR3 consists of 13 residues. Germline loops: CDR1 ENHRY, CDR2 SYGVKD. In DNA, the CDR3 is TGTGCCGTTACGGGTCGTAACACCGGGGAGCTGTTTTTT. Its translation is CAVTGRNTGELFF.

This clonotype was observed a handful of times. One junction end does not reproduce the germline sequence, and a read error may be involved. The chain couples TRBV10-1 to TRBJ2-3; TRBD2 matches at 11 bases. Per the germline V gene, CDR1 is WNHNN and CDR2 is SYGVQD (reference sequence). The CDR3 loop spans 16 amino acids. CDR3 amino acids: CASSRDLAGGPETQYF. The CDR3, as DNA: TGCGCCAGCAGCAGGGATCTAGCGGGAGGCCCAGAAACGCAGTATTTT.

This clonotype was counted many times. The chain recombines TRBV10-3 with TRBJ1-1; D uncertain. The germline V gene has CDR1 ENHRY and CDR2 SYGVKD. The CDR3 totals 15 residues. Deletions cut 2 bases from V and 4 bases from J, with 14 bases between. The CDR3 loop is CAISETDRSGTEAFF. In DNA, the CDR3 is TGTGCCATCAGTGAGACGGATAGGAGTGGCACTGAAGCTTTCTTT.

The gene calls are TRBV5-4 and TRBJ2-1; TRBD2 matches 13 bases. The CDR3 is 16 amino acids. Germline V CDR1 and CDR2: SGHNT, YYREEE (reference sequence). Unmatched junction bases numbered 6, after V lost 4 bases and J lost 5 bases. CDR3 loop: CASSKMGTSGDNEQFF. In DNA, the CDR3 is TGTGCCAGCAGCAAGATGGGGACTAGCGGGGACAATGAGCAGTTCTTC.

In its sample, this clonotype was seen a few times. CDR3 in DNA: TGCAGCGTTGAAGAACCCGGCTTAGAGCTGTTTTTT. Protein product: CSVEEPGLELFF. The gene calls are TRBV29-1 and TRBJ2-2, with D unclear. The CDR3 is 12 amino acids. Trimming removed 0 bases at V and 11 bases at J, with 10 bases between. Germline V lookup: CDR1 SQVTM, CDR2 ANQGSEA.

The table lists this clonotype with a few counts. The genes are TRBV27 and TRBJ2-5, with no clear D. The CDR3 consists of 14 residues. The germline gives CDR1 MNHEY, CDR2 SMNVEV (reference sequence). Trimming stripped 2 bases from V and 5 bases from J, with 12 bases between. The CDR3 DNA reads TGTGCCAGCAGTTTACGGTCTAGTTTTGAGACCCAGTACTTC. This gives the protein CASSLRSSFETQYF.